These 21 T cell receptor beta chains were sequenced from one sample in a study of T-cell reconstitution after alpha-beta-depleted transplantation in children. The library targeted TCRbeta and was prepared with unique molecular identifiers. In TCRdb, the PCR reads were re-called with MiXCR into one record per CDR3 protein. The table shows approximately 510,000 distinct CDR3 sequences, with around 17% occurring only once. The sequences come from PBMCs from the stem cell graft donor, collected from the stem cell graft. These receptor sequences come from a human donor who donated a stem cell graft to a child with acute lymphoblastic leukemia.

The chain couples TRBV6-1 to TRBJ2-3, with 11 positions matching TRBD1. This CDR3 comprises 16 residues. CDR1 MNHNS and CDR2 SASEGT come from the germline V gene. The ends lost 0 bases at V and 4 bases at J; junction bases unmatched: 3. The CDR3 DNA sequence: TGTGCCAGCAGTGAAGCACCGGGACAGGGGGCAGATACGCAGTATTTT. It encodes CASSEAPGQGADTQYF.

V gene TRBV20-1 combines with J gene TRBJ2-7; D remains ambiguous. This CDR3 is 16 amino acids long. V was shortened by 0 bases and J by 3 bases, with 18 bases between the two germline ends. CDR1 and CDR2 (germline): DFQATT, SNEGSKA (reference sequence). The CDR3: CSARDPPTDRNYEQYF. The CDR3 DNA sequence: TGCAGTGCTAGAGATCCCCCAACAGATCGGAACTACGAGCAGTACTTC.

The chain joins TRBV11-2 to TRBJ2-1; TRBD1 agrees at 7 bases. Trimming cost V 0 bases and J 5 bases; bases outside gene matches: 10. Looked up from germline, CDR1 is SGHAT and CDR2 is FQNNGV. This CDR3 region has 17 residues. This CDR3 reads CASSLEGMRQGNNEQFF. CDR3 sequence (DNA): TGTGCCAGCAGCTTAGAGGGTATGAGACAGGGTAACAATGAGCAGTTCTTC.

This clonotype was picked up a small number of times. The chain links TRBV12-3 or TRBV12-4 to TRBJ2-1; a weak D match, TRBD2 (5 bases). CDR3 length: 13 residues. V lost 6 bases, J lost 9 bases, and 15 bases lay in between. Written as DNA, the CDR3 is TGTGCCAGCAGCTTTTCCGCGGGTACTGAGCAGTTCTTC. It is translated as CASSFSAGTEQFF.

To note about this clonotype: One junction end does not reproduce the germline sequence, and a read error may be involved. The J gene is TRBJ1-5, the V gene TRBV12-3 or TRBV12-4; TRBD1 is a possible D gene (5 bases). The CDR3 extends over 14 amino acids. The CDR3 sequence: CASSPGGFSRPRHF. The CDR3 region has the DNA TGTGCCAGCAGTCCCGGGGGGTTCTCGCGGCCCCGGCATTTT.

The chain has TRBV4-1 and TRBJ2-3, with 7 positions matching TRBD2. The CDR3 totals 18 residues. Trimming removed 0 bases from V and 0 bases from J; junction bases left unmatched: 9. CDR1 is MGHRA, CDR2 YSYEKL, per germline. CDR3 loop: CASSQDLVAGASTDTQYF. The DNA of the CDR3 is TGCGCCAGCAGCCAAGATCTAGTGGCGGGAGCTAGCACAGATACGCAGTATTTT.

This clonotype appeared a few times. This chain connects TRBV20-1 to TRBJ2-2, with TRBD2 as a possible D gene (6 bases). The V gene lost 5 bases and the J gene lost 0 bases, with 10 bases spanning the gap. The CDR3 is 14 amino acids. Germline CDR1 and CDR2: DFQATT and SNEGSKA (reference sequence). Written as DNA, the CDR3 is TGCAGTGCTGGGGGGACGGCGAACACCGGGGAGCTGTTTTTT. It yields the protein CSAGGTANTGELFF.

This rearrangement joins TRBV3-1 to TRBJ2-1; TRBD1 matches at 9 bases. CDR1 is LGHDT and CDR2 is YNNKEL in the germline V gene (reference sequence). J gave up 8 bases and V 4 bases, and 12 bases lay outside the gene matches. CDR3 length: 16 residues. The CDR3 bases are TGTGCCAGCAGCCCTCCCGGGACAGGGAGGAGTGATGAGCAGTTCTTC. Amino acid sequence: CASSPPGTGRSDEQFF.

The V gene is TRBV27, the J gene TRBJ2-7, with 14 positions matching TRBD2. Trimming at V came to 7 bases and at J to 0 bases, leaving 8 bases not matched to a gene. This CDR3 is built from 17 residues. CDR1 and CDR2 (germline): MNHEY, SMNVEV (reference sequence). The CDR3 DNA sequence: TGTGCCAGCACCCTCTCCGGGACTAGCGGGAGCTCCTACGAGCAGTACTTC. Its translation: CASTLSGTSGSSYEQYF.

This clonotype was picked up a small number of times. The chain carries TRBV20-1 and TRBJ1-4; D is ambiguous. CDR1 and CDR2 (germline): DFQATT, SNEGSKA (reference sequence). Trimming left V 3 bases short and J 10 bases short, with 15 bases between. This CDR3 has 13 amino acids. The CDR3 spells CSASRRLEGKLFF. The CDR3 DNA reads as TGCAGTGCTAGTCGGAGGTTGGAAGGAAAACTGTTTTTT.

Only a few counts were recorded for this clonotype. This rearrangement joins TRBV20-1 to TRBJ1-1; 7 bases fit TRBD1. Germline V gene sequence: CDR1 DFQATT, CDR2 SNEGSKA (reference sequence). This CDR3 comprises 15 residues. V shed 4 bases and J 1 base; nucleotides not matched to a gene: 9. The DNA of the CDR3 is TGCAGTGCTACCGAGACAGGGATGTCGAACACTGAAGCTTTCTTT. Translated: CSATETGMSNTEAFF.

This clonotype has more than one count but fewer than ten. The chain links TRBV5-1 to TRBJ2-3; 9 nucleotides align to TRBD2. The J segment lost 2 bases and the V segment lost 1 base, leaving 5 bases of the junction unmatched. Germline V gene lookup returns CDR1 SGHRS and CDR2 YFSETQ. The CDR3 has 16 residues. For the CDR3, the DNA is TGCGCCAGCAGCTTGACAGCGGGAGGCACCACAGATACGCAGTATTTT. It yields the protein CASSLTAGGTTDTQYF.

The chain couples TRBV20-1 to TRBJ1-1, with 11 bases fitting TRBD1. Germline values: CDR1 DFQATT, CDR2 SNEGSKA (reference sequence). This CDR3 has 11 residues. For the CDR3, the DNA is TGCAGGGGGACAGGGGGCACTGAAGCTTTCTTT. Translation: CRGTGGTEAFF.

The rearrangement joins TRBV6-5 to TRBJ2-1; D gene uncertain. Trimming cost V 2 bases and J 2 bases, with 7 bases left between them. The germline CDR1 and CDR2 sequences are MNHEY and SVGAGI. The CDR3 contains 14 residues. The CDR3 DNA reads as TGTGCCAGCAGTTACAGGGCAGCCTACAATGAGCAGTTCTTC. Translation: CASSYRAAYNEQFF.

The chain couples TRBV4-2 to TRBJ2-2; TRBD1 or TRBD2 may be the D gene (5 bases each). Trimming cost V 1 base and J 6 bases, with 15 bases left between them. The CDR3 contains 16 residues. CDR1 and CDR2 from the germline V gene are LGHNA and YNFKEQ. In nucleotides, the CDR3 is TGTGCCAGCAGCCAAGGGGAAACCGGGACCGCCGGGGAGCTGTTTTTT. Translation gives CASSQGETGTAGELFF.

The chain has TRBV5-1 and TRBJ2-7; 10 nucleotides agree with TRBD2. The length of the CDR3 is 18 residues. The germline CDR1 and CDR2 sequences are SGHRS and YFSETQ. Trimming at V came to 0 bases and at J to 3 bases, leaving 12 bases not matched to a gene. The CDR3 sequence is CASSLVAGGSLGSYEQYF. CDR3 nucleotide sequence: TGCGCCAGCAGCTTGGTAGCGGGAGGTTCTCTCGGGAGCTACGAGCAGTACTTC. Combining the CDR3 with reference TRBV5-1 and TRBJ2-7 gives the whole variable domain KAGVTQTPRYLIKTRGQQVTLSCSPISGHRSVSWYQQTPGQGLQFLFEYFSETQRNKGNFPGRFSGRQFSNSRSEMNVSTLELGDSALYLCASSLVAGGSLGSYEQYFGPGTRLTVT.

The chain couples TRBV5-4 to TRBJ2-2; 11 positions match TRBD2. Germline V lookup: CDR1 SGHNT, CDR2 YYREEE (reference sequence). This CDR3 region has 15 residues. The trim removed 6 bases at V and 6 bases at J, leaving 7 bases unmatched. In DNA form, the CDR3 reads TGTGCCAGCACCCTGACTAGCGGGGCCGCCGGGGAGCTGTTTTTT. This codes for CASTLTSGAAGELFF. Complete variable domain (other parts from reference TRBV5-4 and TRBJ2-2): ETGVTQSPTHLIKTRGQQVTLRCSSQSGHNTVSWYQQALGQGPQFIFQYYREEENGRGNFPPRFSGLQFPNYSSELNVNALELDDSALYLCASTLTSGAAGELFFGEGSRLTVL.

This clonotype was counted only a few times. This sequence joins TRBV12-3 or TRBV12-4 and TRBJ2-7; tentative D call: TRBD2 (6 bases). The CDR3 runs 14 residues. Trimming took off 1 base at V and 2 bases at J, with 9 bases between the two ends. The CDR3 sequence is CASSLEAGPYEQYF. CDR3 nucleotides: TGTGCCAGCAGTTTAGAGGCGGGACCCTACGAGCAGTACTTC.

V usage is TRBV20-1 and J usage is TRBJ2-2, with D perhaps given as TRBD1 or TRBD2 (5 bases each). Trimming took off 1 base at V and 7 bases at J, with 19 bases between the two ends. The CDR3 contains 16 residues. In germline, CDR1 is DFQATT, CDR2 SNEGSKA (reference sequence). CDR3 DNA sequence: TGCAGTGCTAGAGGCTTTGCAGGGCGGGTCATCGGGGAGCTGTTTTTT. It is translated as CSARGFAGRVIGELFF.

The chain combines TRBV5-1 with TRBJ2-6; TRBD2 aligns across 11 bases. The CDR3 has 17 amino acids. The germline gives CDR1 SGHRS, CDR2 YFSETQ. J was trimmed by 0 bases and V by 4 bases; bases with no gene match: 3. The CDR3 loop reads CASSQGLAVSGANVLTF. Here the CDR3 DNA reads TGCGCCAGCAGCCAGGGACTAGCGGTCTCTGGGGCCAACGTCCTGACTTTC.

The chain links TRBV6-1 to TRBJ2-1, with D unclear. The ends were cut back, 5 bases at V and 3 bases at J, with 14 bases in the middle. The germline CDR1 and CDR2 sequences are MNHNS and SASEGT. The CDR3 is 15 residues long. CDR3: CASSPLGGYYNEQFF. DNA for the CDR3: TGTGCCAGCAGTCCCCTAGGCGGATACTACAATGAGCAGTTCTTC.